Listed below are T cell receptor beta chains from one sample, sequenced in a study of glioma-infiltrating T cells. TCRdb redid the calling of the multiplex PCR reads with MiXCR, one entry per CDR3 protein. Of more than 90,000 distinct CDR3 sequences listed, 40% are singletons. The material sequenced was glioma tissue, nonneoplastic brain tissue, or PBMCs (not recorded which). The receptors originated from a human donor with low-grade glioma or glioblastoma, undergoing nonglioma brain surgery, or in good health (not recorded which). Both conserved end residues are part of each CDR3. The D gene is left open where the match is weak. The size field is filled for only some rows; it gives once, few, many or a size class.

j_gene,abundance,v_gene,d_gene,CDR3aa,CDR3nt
TRBJ2-1,many,TRBV10-3,TRBD1,CAISERTGGNEQFF,TGTGCCATCAGTGAACGGACAGGGGGTAATGAGCAGTTCTTC
TRBJ1-5,-,TRBV6-2/TRBV6-3,TRBD1,CASSLTGGLGNQPQHF,TGCGCCAGCAGTCTGACAGGGGGCCTGGGCAATCAGCCCCAGCATTTT
TRBJ1-1,many,TRBV3-1,-,CASSPLERNTEAFF,TGTGCCAGCAGCCCCCTGGAGAGGAACACTGAAGCTTTCTTT
TRBJ2-3,-,TRBV12-3/TRBV12-4,TRBD2,CASSYPTSGTGTQYF,TGTGCCAGCAGTTACCCGACTAGCGGCACAGGTACGCAGTATTTT
TRBJ2-3,many,TRBV28,TRBD2,CASSRGLGTDTQYF,TGTGCCAGCAGCCGCGGACTAGGCACAGATACGCAGTATTTT
TRBJ2-1,many,TRBV18,TRBD1,CASSPTGGGEQFF,TGTGCCAGCTCACCCACAGGGGGCGGTGAGCAGTTCTTC
TRBJ1-2,-,TRBV4-1,-,CASSPAGRNYGYTF,TGCGCCAGCAGCCCGGCGGGCCGCAACTATGGCTACACCTTC
TRBJ2-7,-,TRBV6-2/TRBV6-3,-,CTSSEPGATYEQYF,TGTACCAGCAGTGAACCCGGGGCGACCTACGAGCAGTACTTC
TRBJ2-6,many,TRBV6-2/TRBV6-3,-,CASSTHRLAGANVLTF,TGTGCCAGCAGTACTCACCGACTGGCTGGGGCCAACGTCCTGACTTTC
TRBJ1-6,many,TRBV7-9,TRBD1,CASSPTTGGLDNSPLHF,TGTGCCAGCAGCCCCACGACAGGGGGTTTAGATAATTCACCCCTCCACTTT
TRBJ1-5,-,TRBV27,-,CASSIAGGNQPQHF,TGTGCCAGCAGCATAGCGGGAGGCAATCAGCCCCAGCATTTT
TRBJ2-1,many,TRBV7-8,-,CASSLAPHNEQFF,TGTGCCAGCAGCTTAGCCCCCCACAATGAGCAGTTCTTC
TRBJ1-2,many,TRBV28,-,CASSEDLAYGYTF,TGTGCCAGCAGCGAGGACCTAGCCTATGGCTACACCTTC
TRBJ2-7,once,TRBV7-9,TRBD1,CASSVERQGTYEQYF,TGTGCCAGCAGCGTAGAGAGACAGGGTACCTACGAGCAGTACTTC
TRBJ2-2,-,TRBV6-5,-,CASGYGFRNTGELFF,TGTGCCAGCGGTTATGGATTTAGAAACACCGGGGAGCTGTTTTTT
TRBJ2-3,many,TRBV7-3,-,CASSPILGNPAYF,TGTGCCAGCAGCCCGATCTTGGGTAACCCGGCGTATTTT
TRBJ2-7,-,TRBV2,-,CASSVGYQYF,TGTGCCAGCAGTGTGGGCTACCAGTACTTC
TRBJ2-1,-,TRBV27,-,CASTLRAGNEQFF,TGTGCCAGCACCCTTAGGGCAGGGAATGAGCAGTTCTTC
TRBJ2-7,-,TRBV5-1,-,CASNTYEQYF,TGCGCCAGCAACACCTACGAGCAGTACTTC
TRBJ1-6,many,TRBV27,-,CASSSDYSPLHF,TGTGCCAGCAGTTCAGATTATTCACCCCTCCACTTT
TRBJ2-1,many,TRBV9,-,CASSPPGLFNEQFF,TGTGCCAGCAGCCCCCCGGGACTGTTCAATGAGCAGTTCTTC
TRBJ2-6,many,TRBV29-1,-,CSVEVGDSGANVLTF,TGCAGCGTTGAAGTCGGGGACTCTGGGGCCAACGTCCTGACTTTC